Following are 3 T cell receptor beta chains from one sample sequenced in a study of blood T cells in healthy people across ages. Next came a second PCR, run for about 7 to 11 cycles, which used a sample-barcoded 5' primer along with a J-beta primer mix. TCRdb fed the 5' RACE reads into MiXCR, producing one record per CDR3 protein. In the table there are hundreds of thousands of distinct CDR3 sequences, about 30% of which are singletons. The sample comprised blood. These receptors were taken from an elderly woman in good health.

This clonotype was seen ten or more times. The gene calls are TRBV20-1 and TRBJ2-7, with TRBD1 identical over 7 bases. Germline CDR1 is DFQATT and CDR2 is SNEGSKA (reference sequence). This CDR3 is 13 amino acids long. J gave up 0 bases and V 6 bases, and 5 bases lay outside the gene matches. The CDR3 coding sequence is TGCAGTGCCTTGGGGGACAGCTCCTACGAGCAGTACTTC. It yields the protein CSALGDSSYEQYF.

The chain couples TRBV6-5 to TRBJ1-1; maybe TRBD1 (6 bases). Trimming removed 5 bases from V and 5 bases from J, with 15 bases in between. Per germline, CDR1 MNHEY and CDR2 SVGAGI. The CDR3 contains 14 residues. DNA for the CDR3: TGTGCCAGCAGTATCAAAACAGGGAAGACTGAAGCTTTCTTT. Its translation: CASSIKTGKTEAFF.

This clonotype came up many times. The chain couples TRBV3-1 to TRBJ2-5, with 9 bases identical to TRBD2. Germline V gene data show CDR1 as LGHDT and CDR2 as YNNKEL (reference sequence). The CDR3 is 15 amino acids. The J segment lost 5 bases and the V segment lost 5 bases, leaving 9 bases of the junction unmatched. CDR3 DNA: TGTGCCAGCAGCGGCACAGCGGGGGGCAGGGAGACCCAGTACTTC. It codes for CASSGTAGGRETQYF.